This T cell receptor (beta chain) was documented in a study of post-analysis software for immune sequencing data. Study overall: The disease courses covered relapsing-remitting, secondary progressive and progressive-relapsing multiple sclerosis. Broader study findings: A significant reduction in normalized Chao1 diversity was observed in multiple sclerosis patients versus controls. Roughly 5 TRBV segments occurring more often in patients than controls included TRBV5-6, TRBV5-1 and TRBV20-1. Samples prepared in the same batch strongly co-clustered by F measure.

CDR1 DFQATT and CDR2 SNEGSKA come from the germline V gene (reference sequence). The CDR3 is 16 residues long. Unique molecular identifiers were built into the TCR beta cDNA libraries. When about 0.85 to 11 million T cells were used, they gave about 540,000 cDNA molecules. TCRdb reprocessed the PCR reads via MiXCR and lists one record per CDR3 protein. The sample lists approximately 730,000 distinct CDR3 sequences, approximately 44% occurring once. In this sample, this clonotype turned up a few times. Its target is unknown. V and J are TRBV20-1 and TRBJ2-7; 14 positions agree with TRBD2. TRBJ2-5 matches the DNA end more closely, so the J call is doubtful. The sample consisted of blood. The source is a girl aged 10 to 17 with multiple sclerosis. The CDR3, as DNA: TGCAGTGCTTACTCCGGGACTAGCGGGAGCGGGGAGACCCAGTACTTC. It codes for CSAYSGTSGSGETQYF.